The 2 T cell receptor beta chains below were found in one sample sequenced in a study of blood T cell repertoires in COVID-19. Repertoires were generated with immunoSEQ multiplex PCR, while TCRdb's copy carries only in-frame clones and drops some. The data contain around 80,000 clones, 80% to 90% of them singletons. Sample: peripheral blood. These receptors all come from a woman of 80 years or more with acute or convalescent COVID-19.

The chain employs TRBV5-4 and TRBJ2-7; D possibly corresponds to TRBD1 (6 bases). Per the germline V gene, CDR1 is SGHNT and CDR2 is YYREEE (reference sequence). Trimming took 0 bases from V and 2 from J, leaving 9 bases between them. CDR3 length equals 14 residues. The CDR3 here is CASSLGTVAYEQYF. CDR3 DNA sequence: TGTGCCAGCAGCTTGGGGACAGTCGCCTACGAGCAGTACTTC.

The chain uses TRBV14 and TRBJ2-7; possibly TRBD1 for D (6 bases). The germline V gene encodes CDR1 SGHDN and CDR2 FVKESK. The CDR3 sequence is 13 residues long. V gave up 4 bases and J gave up 3 bases, with 10 bases separating them. DNA for the CDR3: TGTGCCAGCAGCCCAGGGGTGTTCTACGAGCAGTACTTC. Protein sequence: CASSPGVFYEQYF.